What follows are 11 T cell receptor beta chains derived from one specimen sequenced in a study of blood T cell repertoires in COVID-19. Profiling relied on immunoSEQ multiplex PCR, and the TCRdb table lists in-frame clones only, not all of them. The table includes about 74,000 clones, almost 90% detected once. The sequencing input was peripheral blood. Every receptor here comes from a woman of 80 years or more with acute or convalescent COVID-19.

The chain employs TRBV3-1 (or the pseudogene TRBV3-2) and TRBJ2-1; a weak D match, TRBD2 (6 bases). The V gene's germline CDR1 is LGHDT and CDR2 YNNKEL (reference sequence). Trimming took 0 bases from V and 0 from J, leaving 27 bases between them. This CDR3 has 22 amino acids. The DNA for the CDR3 is TGTGCCAGCAGCCAAGATAAAGTGGGAGGAGAGGATAACCCGAGCTCCTACAATGAGCAGTTCTTC. Amino acid sequence: CASSQDKVGGEDNPSSYNEQFF.

This chain joins TRBV18 and TRBJ2-6; TRBD1 matches at 8 bases. Germline trimming cut 3 bases from V and 0 bases from J; bases unmatched to any gene: 13. Germline CDR1 and CDR2: KGHSH and LQKENI. CDR3 length equals 20 residues. For the CDR3, the DNA is TGTGCCAGCTCACCGCTCGGGACAGGCTTGGGTCTCTCTGGGGCCAACGTCCTGACTTTC. Amino acid sequence: CASSPLGTGLGLSGANVLTF.

This clone was seen just once. Other DNA sequences from this sample encode an identical CDR3 as well. The rearrangement uses TRBV19 and TRBJ2-3; perhaps TRBD1 as D (6 bases). The germline V gene has CDR1 LNHDA and CDR2 SQIVND (reference sequence). With 2 bases removed from V and 2 bases from J, the gap between germline ends came to 11 bases. CDR3 length: 15 amino acids. CDR3 sequence reads: CASSIKGVNTDTQYF. CDR3 in DNA: TGTGCCAGTAGTATAAAGGGGGTCAACACAGATACGCAGTATTTT.

The chain combines TRBV9 with TRBJ2-2, with D tentatively TRBD2 (6 bases). The CDR3 sequence is 18 residues long. Per germline, CDR1 SGDLS and CDR2 YYNGEE. The V end was cut by 4 bases, the J end by 5 bases, with 24 bases between. CDR3 sequence reads: CASSPRRLGLAMTGELFF. The CDR3 region has the DNA TGTGCCAGCAGCCCGCGAAGGTTGGGGCTAGCGATGACCGGGGAGCTGTTTTTT.

The gene calls are TRBV27 and TRBJ2-2, with 11 bases lining up with TRBD2. The germline gives CDR1 MNHEY, CDR2 SMNVEV (reference sequence). CDR3 length: 16 residues. The V gene end was trimmed by 6 bases and the J gene end by 5 bases; junction bases not matched to a gene: 8. The CDR3 region has the DNA TGTGCCAGCAGCCGAACTAGCGGGAGAGGGACCGGGGAGCTGTTTTTT. It encodes CASSRTSGRGTGELFF.

The gene calls are TRBV25-1 and TRBJ1-2; tentatively, D is TRBD1 (5 bases). The CDR3 has 13 residues. Germline V gene lookup returns CDR1 MGHDK and CDR2 SYGVNS. V dropped 5 bases and J dropped 3 bases, with 10 bases sitting between them. The DNA of the CDR3 is TGTGCCAGCAGTTCTGGGGCCGACTATGGCTACACCTTC. Translated: CASSSGADYGYTF.

The chain combines TRBV19 with TRBJ1-5; D unresolved. The germline CDR1 and CDR2 sequences are LNHDA and SQIVND (reference sequence). The CDR3 sequence is 16 residues long. The V end was cut by 6 bases, the J end by 2 bases, with 17 bases between. Written as DNA, the CDR3 is TGTGCCAGTAGCGCGGGCCAAGGGAGGGGCAATCAGCCCCAGCATTTT. It specifies CASSAGQGRGNQPQHF.

The chain joins TRBV7-2 to TRBJ1-1, with D possibly TRBD1 on 5 matching bases. The V end lost 1 base, the J end lost 0 bases, and 15 bases lay between the germline ends. Per the germline V gene, CDR1 is SGHTA and CDR2 is FQGNSA. The CDR3 is 17 amino acids. CDR3 nucleotide sequence: TGTGCCAGCAGCTTAGGTTTGCAGGGCTTTATGAACACTGAAGCTTTCTTT. It yields the protein CASSLGLQGFMNTEAFF.

The CDR3 DNA sequence: TGTGCCAGCAGTTACGGGGAGGGTCGAACTGAAGCTTTCTTT. Translated, it gives CASSYGEGRTEAFF. The gene calls are TRBV6-2 or TRBV6-3 and TRBJ1-1, with no clear D. The CDR3 has 14 amino acids. Germline CDR1 is MNHEY and CDR2 is SVGEGT. V lost 2 bases and J lost 5, with 12 bases in between.

The chain combines TRBV9 with TRBJ1-1; 8 bases are a match to TRBD1. Germline V CDR1 and CDR2: SGDLS, YYNGEE. Germline trimming cut 4 bases from V and 1 base from J; bases unmatched to any gene: 6. The CDR3 is 15 amino acids. CDR3 coding DNA: TGTGCCAGCAGCCCGCAGGGGGCCGGGAACACTGAAGCTTTCTTT. Amino acids: CASSPQGAGNTEAFF. Looking up the rest from reference TRBV9 and TRBJ1-1 gives the full variable domain: DSGVTQTPKHLITATGQRVTLRCSPRSGDLSVYWYQQSLDQGLQFLIQYYNGEERAKGNILERFSAQQFPDLHSELNLSSLELGDSALYFCASSPQGAGNTEAFFGQGTRLTVV.

The chain couples TRBV19 to TRBJ2-3; 10 nucleotides align to TRBD1. The junction had 5 bases not matched to a gene; V was cut back by 0 bases and J by 8 bases. The CDR3 spans 15 residues. In germline, CDR1 is LNHDA, CDR2 SQIVND (reference sequence). CDR3 bases: TGTGCCAGTAGTATAGATGGACAGGGGGGGGGTACGCAGTATTTT. Its protein product is CASSIDGQGGGTQYF.